The TCR beta chain under discussion was sequenced for a study of shared clonotypes between healthy human individuals. Study observations and caveats: Researchers sampled only blood; tissue repertoires likely differ. Inspection by rarefaction showed sorted-subset sequencing to be incomplete despite large depth.

Only CD45RO-negative cells positively selected for CCR7 counted as naive CD8 cells, so terminally differentiated effector memory CD45RA+ cells were excluded. CDR1 and CDR2 (germline): MNHEY, SMNVEV (reference sequence). Trimming removed 4 bases from V and 1 base from J, with 19 bases in between. The CDR3 totals 17 residues. Profiling relied on immunoSEQ multiplex PCR, and the TCRdb table lists in-frame clones only, not all of them. This table holds 550,000 to 750,000 clones, just over 90% found once. A note on this clone: What it binds is not known.

The chain is built from TRBV27 and TRBJ1-1, with D possibly being TRBD1 (5 bases). The sample comprised naive CD8+ T cells sorted from blood. This receptor was obtained from a man aged 25 to 40 in good health. The CDR3 DNA is TGTGCCAGCAGTTCATCGGAAGCAGGGTCCTGGAACACTGAAGCTTTCTTT. It is translated as CASSSSEAGSWNTEAFF.